A single sample is the source of the 28 T cell receptor beta chains below, sequenced in a study of tumor and adjacent non-tumor tissue in lung cancer. RNA was extracted from bulk tissue without any cell sorting. TCRbeta libraries were built with three rounds of nested PCR, modified from ARM-PCR. TCRdb independently ran MiXCR on the multiplex PCR reads; one entry per CDR3 protein. The table shows 100,000 to 120,000 distinct CDR3 sequences, with under 90% occurring only once. Sequencing was performed on lung tumor tissue. All receptors derive from a man between 65 and 79 years old with non-small cell lung cancer.

Points on this clonotype: One end of the junction fails to match germline, which may point to a read error. This chain joins TRBV14 and TRBJ2-3; TRBD2 might be the D (6 bases). The CDR3 is 13 residues long. Germline CDR1 is SGHDN and CDR2 is FVKESK. The CDR3 nucleotides read TGTACCAGTAGCCCGGGAGAAGAAGATACGCAGTATTTT. It encodes CTSSPGEEDTQYF.

To note about this clonotype: A read error may account for a junction end that differs from germline. The rearrangement links TRBV7-8 to TRBJ2-5; D is possibly TRBD1 (8 bases). CDR3 size: 18 residues. In germline, CDR1 is SGHVS, CDR2 FQNEAQ. The CDR3 loop is CASSYTATGGGSKFSQYF. The CDR3 coding sequence is TGCGCTAGCAGCTACACGGCTACAGGGGGAGGGTCCAAGTTTTCCCAGTACTTC.

The chain links TRBV10-3 to TRBJ2-7; perhaps TRBD1 as D (5 bases). The CDR3 covers 16 residues. The germline CDR1 and CDR2 sequences are ENHRY and SYGVKD. V gave up 0 bases and J gave up 8 bases, with 20 bases separating them. The CDR3 region is CAISESSRVRLYKQYF. CDR3 DNA sequence: TGTGCCATCAGTGAGTCGAGCAGGGTGCGGTTATACAAGCAGTACTTC.

The V and J genes are TRBV20-1 and TRBJ2-3; D is possibly TRBD1 or TRBD2 (6 bases each). This CDR3 spans 16 amino acids. In germline, CDR1 is DFQATT, CDR2 SNEGSKA (reference sequence). The CDR3 DNA sequence: TGCAGCGCTCCGCGTCGGTCCGGGGGCTTCACAGATACGCAGTATTTT. This sequence encodes CSAPRRSGGFTDTQYF.

About this clonotype itself: One end of the junction is discordant with germline, which a read error may explain. The chain uses TRBV6-2 or TRBV6-3 and TRBJ2-7; 11 bases agree with TRBD2. From germline, CDR1 is MNHEY and CDR2 SVGEGT. The CDR3 consists of 18 residues. The CDR3 region is CSSSSYPSLAGGTYEQYF. CDR3 coding DNA: TGTTCCAGCAGTTCCTACCCGAGTCTAGCGGGAGGAACCTATGAGCAGTACTTC.

On this clonotype itself: Mismatch with germline at one junction end may stem from a read error. DNA for the CDR3: TGCGCTAGCAGCCATGGAGGGGGTTCTGAAGAGCAGTACTTC. Its translation: CASSHGGGSEEQYF. V gene TRBV4-1 combines with J gene TRBJ2-7, with D perhaps matching TRBD1 or TRBD2 (6 bases each). Germline CDR1 reads MGHRA; CDR2 reads YSYEKL. The CDR3 contains 14 residues.

Remarks on this clonotype: Compared with germline, one end of the junction differs, possibly owing to a read error. V and J are TRBV29-1 and TRBJ1-1; 8 bases fit TRBD1. Germline V gives CDR1 SQVTM, CDR2 ANQGSEA. The CDR3 is 14 residues long. The DNA of the CDR3 is TGTATCGTCTTCGGACAGGGAACTGAAACTGAAGCTTTCTTT. Protein product: CIVFGQGTETEAFF.

In the case of this clonotype: This CDR3 fails to terminate in the conserved phenylalanine or tryptophan, so it likely reflects a read error. This chain joins TRBV6-6 and TRBJ2-4; D not certain. The CDR3 has 16 amino acids. The V end was cut by 5 bases, the J end by 4 bases, with 18 bases between. The germline V gene encodes CDR1 MNHNY and CDR2 SVGAGI (reference sequence). This chain's CDR3 is CASSGEQGFAKNIQYL. The CDR3 nucleotides are TGTGCCAGCAGTGGCGAGCAAGGGTTCGCTAAAAACATTCAGTACTTG.

This clonotype was seen a single time. V usage is TRBV29-1 and J usage is TRBJ2-7; D not resolved. The DNA end lines up better with TRBJ2-1; the J call may be wrong. Germline CDR1 reads SQVTM; CDR2 reads ANQGSEA. The CDR3 consists of 12 residues. The CDR3 DNA reads as TGCAGCGTTCGGAACACCTCCTACGAGCAGTTCTTC. Amino acid sequence: CSVRNTSYEQFF.

Remarks on this clonotype: A much more abundant neighbour one base away suggests this may be a read error. The V gene is TRBV20-1, the J gene TRBJ1-2, with 9 bases lining up with TRBD1. The CDR3 extends over 13 amino acids. V was pared by 5 bases and J by 4 bases, with 5 bases of the junction left unmatched. Germline lookup yields CDR1 DFQATT and CDR2 SNEGSKA (reference sequence). The CDR3 bases are TGCAGTGCTTGCACAGGGGGCAGCTATGGCTACACCTTC. Protein product: CSACTGGSYGYTF.

In regard to this clonotype: Lacking the conserved final phenylalanine or tryptophan, this CDR3 likely reflects a read error. The limits of the CDR3 on the DNA are not certain, so only TCRdb's listed CDR3 is given. V is TRBV10-3 and J is TRBJ2-7; no DNA check was done on the table's D call, TRBD1. CDR1 is ENHRY and CDR2 is SYGVKD in the germline V gene. The length of the CDR3 is 13 amino acids, counting both ends. Here the CDR3 reads CVIRETGFYEQYL.

Points on this clonotype: The conserved phenylalanine or tryptophan normally closing the CDR3 is absent here, so this likely arose from a read error. No DNA is shown, since the ends of the CDR3 on it are uncertain; the CDR3 is the one TCRdb lists. The V call is TRBV5-4, the J call TRBJ2-4. Germline loops: CDR1 SGHNT, CDR2 YYREEE (reference sequence). Counting both end residues, the CDR3 totals 14 amino acids. CDR3 in amino acids: CASSSTLAKNIQYL.

A word on this clonotype: One end of the junction is discordant with germline, which a read error may explain. The chain uses TRBV6-5 and TRBJ2-3, with 9 positions matching TRBD2. The germline V gene encodes CDR1 MNHEY and CDR2 SVGAGI. This CDR3 comprises 15 residues. The CDR3 loop is CSSSYWGTSTDTQYF. DNA of the CDR3: TGTTCCAGCAGTTACTGGGGGACTAGCACAGATACGCAATATTTT.

The sample holds a few counts of this clonotype. This may come from a read error, since a much larger clone is one base off. The chain couples TRBV20-1 to TRBJ2-7, with D maybe TRBD2 (6 bases). Germline lookup yields CDR1 DFQATT and CDR2 SNEGSKA (reference sequence). The CDR3 spans 11 residues. The chain's CDR3 is CSASGPYEQCF. CDR3 bases: TGCAGTGCGAGCGGGCCTTACGAGCAGTGCTTC.

Of note for this clonotype: Its ends do not fully match the called genes, so a read error is possible. The chain joins TRBV11-2 to TRBJ2-3; D is possibly TRBD1 or TRBD2 (5 bases each). The CDR3 is 13 amino acids. The germline gives CDR1 SGHAT, CDR2 FQNNGV. CDR3 region: CATSGGSTGTQYF. The CDR3 bases are TGTGCCACGTCTGGTGGGAGCACAGGTACGCAATATTTT.

About this clonotype itself: The junction differs from germline at one of its ends, possibly a read error. The J gene is TRBJ1-3, the V gene TRBV12-3 or TRBV12-4; D is possibly TRBD1 (5 bases). The CDR3 extends over 11 amino acids. The CDR3 region is CDSRRGDTIYF. The CDR3 region has the DNA TGTGACAGCAGAAGGGGCGACACCATATATTTT.

As concerns this clonotype: The junction departs from germline at one end; a sequencing error may be responsible. V and J are TRBV5-4 and TRBJ2-3; 9 bases are shared with TRBD2. The CDR3 loop spans 15 amino acids. The germline V gene has CDR1 SGHNT and CDR2 YYREEE (reference sequence). The CDR3 DNA reads TGTGCTAGCATCCAAGAAGCGGGAGGACCAGATACGCAGTATTTT. Amino acid sequence: CASIQEAGGPDTQYF.

This clonotype has only one observation. An end of the junction does not agree with germline; a read error may underlie this. The chain couples TRBV29-1 to TRBJ1-2; D call uncertain. Germline CDR1 SQVTM, CDR2 ANQGSEA. This CDR3 has 16 amino acids. For the CDR3, the DNA is TGCAGTGCTCTCCCCTACCTGGTACCAGATAACTATGGCTACACTTTC. Translation gives CSALPYLVPDNYGYTF.

Turning to this clonotype: A read error may account for a junction end that differs from germline. The rearrangement joins TRBV20-1 to TRBJ2-7; possible D gene TRBD2, 6 bases. The CDR3 totals 15 residues. Germline V CDR1 and CDR2: DFQATT, SNEGSKA (reference sequence). CDR3 DNA: TGCAGTGCTAGAGATGGGGGGATGGACACCTACGAGCGGTACTTC. It encodes CSARDGGMDTYERYF.

Points on this clonotype: Because it lacks the conserved phenylalanine or tryptophan at the end, this CDR3 is likely a read error. The chain is built from TRBV6-1 and TRBJ2-2; D may correspond to TRBD1 or TRBD2 (6 bases each). The CDR3 sequence is 15 residues long. Germline lookup yields CDR1 MNHNS and CDR2 SASEGT. V was pared by 6 bases and J by 3 bases, with 14 bases between. The CDR3 reads CASSLGGTYTGELFL. CDR3 in DNA: TGTGCCAGCAGCTTAGGGGGGACGTACACCGGGGAGCTGTTTCTT.

Regarding this clonotype: Lacking the conserved final phenylalanine or tryptophan, this CDR3 likely reflects a read error. The V call is TRBV10-1, the J call TRBJ1-2, with a possible D match to TRBD1 (6 bases). The CDR3 contains 15 residues. V lost 3 bases, J lost 4 bases, and 15 bases lay in between. Germline values: CDR1 WNHNN, CDR2 SYGVQD (reference sequence). CDR3: CASSDSTGQSYGYTL. The CDR3, as DNA: TGCGCCAGCAGTGATTCGACAGGCCAATCCTATGGCTACACCTTA.

As regards this clonotype: Given the absence of the conserved phenylalanine or tryptophan at the CDR3 end, a read error is likely. V gene TRBV6-1 combines with J gene TRBJ2-7, with a tentative D call TRBD1 (6 bases). Germline V lookup: CDR1 MNHNS, CDR2 SASEGT. This CDR3 comprises 14 residues. V lost 4 bases and J 7 bases, leaving 17 bases between the germline ends. The CDR3 coding sequence is TGTGCCAGCAGTGGAGTACAGGGAACAAGGGAGCAGTACTCC. It yields the protein CASSGVQGTREQYS.

The chain is built from TRBV4-2 and TRBJ2-1; D unresolved. The CDR3 covers 14 residues. With 1 base removed from V and 6 bases from J, the gap between germline ends came to 10 bases. Germline V gene lookup returns CDR1 LGHNA and CDR2 YNFKEQ. CDR3 in DNA: TGTGCCAGCAGCCAAGGTCGGACCTTCAATGAGCAGTTCTTC. Its protein is CASSQGRTFNEQFF.

On this clonotype: The CDR3 does not close with the conserved phenylalanine or tryptophan, likely indicating a read error. No DNA is shown, since the ends of the CDR3 on it are uncertain; the CDR3 is the one TCRdb lists. The chain combines TRBV11-3 with TRBJ1-1; TRBD1 is the table's D call and was not checked against the DNA. Germline-derived CDR1 and CDR2 are SGHNT and YENEEA. The CDR3 totals 16 residues, both ends included. CDR3 region: CASSLKTGWMKTEASS.

Of note for this clonotype: The final CDR3 position lacks the conserved phenylalanine or tryptophan, pointing to a likely read error. This chain connects TRBV2 to TRBJ2-2; D may be TRBD2 (6 bases). This CDR3 has 13 residues. CDR1 and CDR2 from the germline V gene are SNHLY and FYNNEI. Deletions cut 5 bases from V and 8 bases from J, with 12 bases between. The CDR3 coding sequence is TGTGCCAGCAGTCCGGGGGTCACTGGGGAGCTGTTTATT. This sequence encodes CASSPGVTGELFI.

Concerning this clonotype: Relative to the germline gene, one junction end is altered; a read error may explain this. The chain employs TRBV6-1 and TRBJ2-3, with 10 positions matching TRBD2. Germline loops: CDR1 MNHNS, CDR2 SASEGT. CDR3 length equals 17 residues. Here the CDR3 reads CARSEGGAGGAQDMQYF. The CDR3 coding sequence is TGTGCCAGGAGTGAAGGTGGAGCGGGGGGGGCCCAAGATATGCAGTATTTT.

As regards this clonotype: At one end, the junction sequence differs from germline, possibly due to a read error. The genes are TRBV5-6 and TRBJ2-3; no clear D gene. CDR1 and CDR2 (germline): SGHDT, YYEEEE. The CDR3 runs 15 residues. The CDR3 loop is CASGLVIGEADTQYF. CDR3 nucleotides: TGTGCCAGCGGCTTGGTGATAGGTGAGGCAGATACGCAGTATTTT.

The chain combines TRBV28 with TRBJ2-1, with 10 bases fitting TRBD2. The length of the CDR3 is 20 residues. Germline-derived CDR1 and CDR2 are MDHEN and SYDVKM. V was pared by 4 bases and J by 0 bases, with 15 bases of the junction left unmatched. CDR3 in DNA: TGTGCCAGCAGTTATGATAGCGGGGGGAGGTGGGGGAGCTCCTACAATGAGCAGTTCTTC. Translation gives CASSYDSGGRWGSSYNEQFF.